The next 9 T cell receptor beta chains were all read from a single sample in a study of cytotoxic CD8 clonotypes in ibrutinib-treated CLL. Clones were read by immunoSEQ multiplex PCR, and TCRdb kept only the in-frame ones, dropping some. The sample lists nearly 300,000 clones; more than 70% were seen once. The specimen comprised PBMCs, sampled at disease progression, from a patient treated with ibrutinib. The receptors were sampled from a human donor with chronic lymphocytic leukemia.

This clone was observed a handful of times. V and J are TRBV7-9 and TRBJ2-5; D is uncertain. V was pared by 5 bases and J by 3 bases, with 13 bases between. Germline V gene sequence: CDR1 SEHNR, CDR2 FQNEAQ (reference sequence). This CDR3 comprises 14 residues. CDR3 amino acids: CASSRDTWEETQYF. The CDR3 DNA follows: TGTGCCAGCAGCCGAGATACTTGGGAAGAGACCCAGTACTTC.

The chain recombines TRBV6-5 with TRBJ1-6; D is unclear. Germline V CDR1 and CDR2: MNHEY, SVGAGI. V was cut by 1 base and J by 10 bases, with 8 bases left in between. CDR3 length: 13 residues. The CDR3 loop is CASSYLQLSPLHF. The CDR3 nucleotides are TGTGCCAGCAGTTACTTGCAGCTGTCACCCCTCCACTTT.

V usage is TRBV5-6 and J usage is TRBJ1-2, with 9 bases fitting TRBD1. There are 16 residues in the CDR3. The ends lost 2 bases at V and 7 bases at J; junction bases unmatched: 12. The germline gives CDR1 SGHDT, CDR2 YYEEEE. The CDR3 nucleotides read TGTGCCAGCAGCTTCCCACGGGACAGGGCCGCTAGTGGCTACACCTTC. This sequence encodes CASSFPRDRAASGYTF. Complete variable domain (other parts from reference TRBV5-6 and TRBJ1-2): DAGVTQSPTHLIKTRGQQVTLRCSPKSGHDTVSWYQQALGQGPQFIFQYYEEEERQRGNFPDRFSGHQFPNYSSELNVNALLLGDSALYLCASSFPRDRAASGYTFGSGTRLTVV.

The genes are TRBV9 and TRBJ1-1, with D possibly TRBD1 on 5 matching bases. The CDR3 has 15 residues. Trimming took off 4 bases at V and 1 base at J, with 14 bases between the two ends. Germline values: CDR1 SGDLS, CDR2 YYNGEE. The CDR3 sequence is CASSPRRDRNTEAFF. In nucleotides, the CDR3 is TGTGCCAGCAGCCCTAGGCGCGACAGGAACACTGAAGCTTTCTTT.

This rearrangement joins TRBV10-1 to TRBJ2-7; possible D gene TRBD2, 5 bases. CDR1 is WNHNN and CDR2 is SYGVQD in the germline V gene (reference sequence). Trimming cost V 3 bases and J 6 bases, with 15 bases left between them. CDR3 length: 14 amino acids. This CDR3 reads CASSDRDPSGEQYF. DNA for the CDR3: TGCGCCAGCAGTGACCGGGATCCGAGCGGCGAGCAGTACTTC.

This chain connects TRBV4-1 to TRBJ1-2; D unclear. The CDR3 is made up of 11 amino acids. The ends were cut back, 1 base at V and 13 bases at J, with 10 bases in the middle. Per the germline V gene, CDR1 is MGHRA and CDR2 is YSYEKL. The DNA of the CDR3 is TGCGCCAGCAGCCAAGGGTCCGTTTCCACCTTC. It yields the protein CASSQGSVSTF.

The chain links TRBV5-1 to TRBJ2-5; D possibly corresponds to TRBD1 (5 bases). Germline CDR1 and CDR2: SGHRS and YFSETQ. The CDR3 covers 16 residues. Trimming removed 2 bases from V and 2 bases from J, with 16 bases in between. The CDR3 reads CASSFGFGAVQETQYF. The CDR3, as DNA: TGCGCCAGCAGCTTTGGCTTTGGGGCAGTTCAAGAGACCCAGTACTTC.

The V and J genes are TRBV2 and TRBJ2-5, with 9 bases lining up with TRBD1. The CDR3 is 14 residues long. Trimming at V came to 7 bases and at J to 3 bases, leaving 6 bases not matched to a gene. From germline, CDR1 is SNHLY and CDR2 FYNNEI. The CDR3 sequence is CASTLDRGKETQYF. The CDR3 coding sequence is TGTGCCAGCACCTTGGACAGGGGTAAAGAGACCCAGTACTTC.

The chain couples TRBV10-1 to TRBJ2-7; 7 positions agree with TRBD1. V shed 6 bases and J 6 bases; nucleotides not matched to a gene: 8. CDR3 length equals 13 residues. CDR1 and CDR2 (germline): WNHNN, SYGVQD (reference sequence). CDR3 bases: TGCGCCAGCAGCCGGGACAGAGCTTCCGAGCAGTACTTC. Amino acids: CASSRDRASEQYF.